This TCR beta chain was identified during a study of shared clonotypes between healthy human individuals. Study context: Donors had three CD4 naive, three CD4 memory, two CD8 naive and one CD8 memory plate apiece. Whole-study results and caveats: Researchers found naive subsets generally carried larger estimated richness than memory subsets. There were few donors, and this limited the genetic and exposure-history diversity represented.

This clone appeared a single time. The antigen is undetermined. Profiling relied on immunoSEQ multiplex PCR, and the TCRdb table lists in-frame clones only, not all of them. Of approximately 2,000,000 clones listed, 93% were seen once; the top ten hold around 1.7%. CD45RO-negative, CCR7-selected cells formed the naive CD8 fraction, which excluded terminally differentiated effector memory CD45RA+ cells. CDR1 and CDR2 (germline): SNHLY, FYNNEI. Between the trimmed V and J ends, which lost 6 bases and 8 bases, there was a span of 14 bases. This CDR3 spans 13 amino acids. What was sequenced was naive CD8+ T cells from PBMCs. This chain connects TRBV2 to TRBJ1-3; D is unresolved. The receptor was isolated from a man aged 18-30 years in good health. Some clones in this sample may be carry-over from other donors' samples. CDR3 amino acids: CASRERLMDTIYF. Here the CDR3 DNA reads TGTGCCAGCAGGGAAAGGCTCATGGACACCATATATTTT.